This is a list of T cell receptor beta chains from one sample in a study of identical twins. Via MiXCR, TCRdb re-called the 5' RACE reads, giving one row per CDR3 protein. Of 700,000 or so distinct CDR3 sequences in the sample, 8.6% were seen once. These data were likewise used in another study, on yellow fever vaccine responses in identical twins.

Sequencing input: PBMCs. Receptor source: a woman aged 18-35 years in good health. Each CDR3 is given with its conserved first and last residue. A D gene is named only where the DNA matches it firmly. Some rows mark clone size as missing; the rest say once, few, many or name a class of expanded clone.

size | J | D | V | DNA | CDR3
many | TRBJ2-1 | TRBD1 | TRBV5-1 | TGCGCCAGCAGGACGGGACAGAGCCACAATGAGCAGTTCTTC | CASRTGQSHNEQFF
few | TRBJ1-2 | . | TRBV20-1 | TGCAGTGCTAGAGACCCGAGGTTAAACTATGGCTACACCTTC | CSARDPRLNYGYTF
few | TRBJ2-7 | TRBD1 | TRBV19 | TGTGCCAGTAGTGGGACAGGGGGTTTTGACGAGCAGTACTTC | CASSGTGGFDEQYF
few | TRBJ2-1 | . | TRBV20-1 | TGCAGTGCTAGAGTTGTCCATGAGCAGTTCTTC | CSARVVHEQFF
. | TRBJ2-7 | . | TRBV7-6 | TGTGCCAGCAGCTTTGGGACAAATCGCGCGGCCTACGAGCAGTACTTC | CASSFGTNRAAYEQYF
. | TRBJ2-5 | TRBD2 | TRBV29-1 | TGCAGCGTTGGATCATTGGTAGCGGGAGTTGGAGGAGAGACCCAGTACTTC | CSVGSLVAGVGGETQYF
many | TRBJ2-3 | . | TRBV5-6 | TGTGCCAGCAGCGAGGTTGGCGAGAACACAGATACGCAGTATTTT | CASSEVGENTDTQYF
many | TRBJ2-5 | . | TRBV12-3/TRBV12-4 | TGTGCCAGCAGTTTCTACCCCGGAGTAGCGGATCAAGAGACCCAGTACTTC | CASSFYPGVADQETQYF
few | TRBJ2-3 | . | TRBV27 | TGTGCCAGCAGTTTATGGGGACCCTCCGCAGATACGCAGTATTTT | CASSLWGPSADTQYF
many | TRBJ2-7 | TRBD1 | TRBV5-1 | TGCGCCAGCAGCATATCGACAGGGCTCTCCTACGAGCAGTACTTC | CASSISTGLSYEQYF
. | TRBJ1-5 | TRBD1 | TRBV19 | TGTGCCAGTAGTAATGGACAGGGTCGCAATCAGCCCCAGCATTTT | CASSNGQGRNQPQHF
. | TRBJ1-2 | . | TRBV20-1 | TGCAGTGCCCGGGGGACCGGGGGGGCCGGCTACACCTTC | CSARGTGGAGYTF
many | TRBJ2-1 | . | TRBV7-9 | TGTGCCAGCAGCTTAACTAGGGATGAGCAGTTCTTC | CASSLTRDEQFF
. | TRBJ2-5 | TRBD1 | TRBV2 | TGTGCCAGCCCTAGAGACAGGGGCGTTAGGGAGACCCAGTACTTC | CASPRDRGVRETQYF